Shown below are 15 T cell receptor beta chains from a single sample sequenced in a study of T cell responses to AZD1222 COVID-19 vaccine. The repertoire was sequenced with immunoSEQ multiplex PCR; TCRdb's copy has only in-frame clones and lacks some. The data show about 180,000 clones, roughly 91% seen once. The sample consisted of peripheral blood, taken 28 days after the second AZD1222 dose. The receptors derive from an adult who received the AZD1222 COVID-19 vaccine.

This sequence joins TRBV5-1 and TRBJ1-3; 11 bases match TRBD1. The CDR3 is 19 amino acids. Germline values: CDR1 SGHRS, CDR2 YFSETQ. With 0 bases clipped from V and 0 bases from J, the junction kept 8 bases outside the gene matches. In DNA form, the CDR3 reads TGCGCCAGCAGCTTGGATCCCGGACAGGGGGCCTACTCTGGAAACACCATATATTTT. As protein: CASSLDPGQGAYSGNTIYF.

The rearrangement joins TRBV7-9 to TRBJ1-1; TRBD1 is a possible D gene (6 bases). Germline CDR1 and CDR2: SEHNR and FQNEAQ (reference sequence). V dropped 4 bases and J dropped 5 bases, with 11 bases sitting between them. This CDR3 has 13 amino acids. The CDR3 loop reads CASSWEGETEAFF. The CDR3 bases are TGTGCCAGCAGCTGGGAGGGGGAGACTGAAGCTTTCTTT.

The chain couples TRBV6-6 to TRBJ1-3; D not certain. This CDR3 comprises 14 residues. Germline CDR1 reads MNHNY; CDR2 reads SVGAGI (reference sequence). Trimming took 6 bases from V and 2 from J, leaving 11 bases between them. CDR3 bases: TGTGCCAGCAGAAGAGAGAAGGCTGGAAACACCATATATTTT. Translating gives CASRREKAGNTIYF.

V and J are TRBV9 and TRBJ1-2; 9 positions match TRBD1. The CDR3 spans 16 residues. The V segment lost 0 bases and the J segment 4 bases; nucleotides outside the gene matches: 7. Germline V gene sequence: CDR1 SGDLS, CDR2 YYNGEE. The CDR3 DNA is TGTGCCAGCAGCGTAGCCGGGGACAGGGTTAGCTATGGCTACACCTTC. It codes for CASSVAGDRVSYGYTF.

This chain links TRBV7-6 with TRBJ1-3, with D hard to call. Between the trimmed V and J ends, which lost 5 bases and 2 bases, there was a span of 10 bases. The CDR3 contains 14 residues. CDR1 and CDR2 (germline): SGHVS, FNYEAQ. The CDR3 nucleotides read TGTGCCAGCAGCGCCGAGTGGGCTGGAAACACCATATATTTT. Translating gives CASSAEWAGNTIYF.

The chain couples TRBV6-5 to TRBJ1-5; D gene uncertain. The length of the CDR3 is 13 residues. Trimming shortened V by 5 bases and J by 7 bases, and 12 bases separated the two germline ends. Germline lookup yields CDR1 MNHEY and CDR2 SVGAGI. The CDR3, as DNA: TGTGCCAGCAGTCCCCGTGTGGGACAGCCCCAGCATTTT. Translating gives CASSPRVGQPQHF.

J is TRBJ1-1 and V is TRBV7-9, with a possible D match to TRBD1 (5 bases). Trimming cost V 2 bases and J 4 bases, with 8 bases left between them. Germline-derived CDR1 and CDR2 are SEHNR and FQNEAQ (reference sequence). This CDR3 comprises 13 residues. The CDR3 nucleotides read TGTGCCAGCAGCTTACAGGGACCCACTGAAGCTTTCTTT. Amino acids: CASSLQGPTEAFF.

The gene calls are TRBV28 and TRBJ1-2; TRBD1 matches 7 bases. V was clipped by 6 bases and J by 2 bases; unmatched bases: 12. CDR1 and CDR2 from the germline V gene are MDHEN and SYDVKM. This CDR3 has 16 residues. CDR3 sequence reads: CASRTTGREVNYGYTF. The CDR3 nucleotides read TGTGCCAGCAGAACGACAGGGAGGGAGGTCAACTATGGCTACACCTTC.

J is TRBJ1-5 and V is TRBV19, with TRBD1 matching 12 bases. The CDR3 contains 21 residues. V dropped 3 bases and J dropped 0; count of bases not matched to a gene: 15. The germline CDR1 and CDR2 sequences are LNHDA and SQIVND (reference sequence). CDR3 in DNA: TGTGCCAGTAGTATTGACTTCCGGGACAGGGGGCTAAGGTATAGCAATCAGCCCCAGCATTTT. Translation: CASSIDFRDRGLRYSNQPQHF.

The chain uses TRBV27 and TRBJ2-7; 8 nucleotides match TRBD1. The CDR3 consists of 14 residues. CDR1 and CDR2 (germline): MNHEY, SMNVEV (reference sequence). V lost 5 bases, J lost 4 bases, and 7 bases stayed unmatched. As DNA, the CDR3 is TGTGCCAGCAGTCCTAGACAGGGGCAGTACGAGCAGTACTTC. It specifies CASSPRQGQYEQYF.

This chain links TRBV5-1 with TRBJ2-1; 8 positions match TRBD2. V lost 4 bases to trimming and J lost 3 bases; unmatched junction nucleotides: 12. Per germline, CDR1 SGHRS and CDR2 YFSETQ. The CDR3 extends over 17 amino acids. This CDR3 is CASSRSPPGGLYNEQFF. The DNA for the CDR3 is TGCGCCAGCAGCCGCTCTCCCCCGGGGGGGCTCTACAATGAGCAGTTCTTC.

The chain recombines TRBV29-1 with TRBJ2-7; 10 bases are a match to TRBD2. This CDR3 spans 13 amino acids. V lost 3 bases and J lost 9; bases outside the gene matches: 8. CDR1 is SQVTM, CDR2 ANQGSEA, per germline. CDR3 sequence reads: CSVDVAGGTSQYF. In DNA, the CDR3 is TGCAGCGTTGATGTAGCGGGAGGCACATCGCAGTACTTC.

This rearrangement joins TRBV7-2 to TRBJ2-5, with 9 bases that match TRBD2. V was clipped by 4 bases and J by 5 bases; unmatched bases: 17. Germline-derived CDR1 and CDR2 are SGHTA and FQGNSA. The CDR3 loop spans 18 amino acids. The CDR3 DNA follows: TGTGCCAGCAGCTCCAAAGGGCGTAGCGGGGGCCCGCGGGAGACCCAGTACTTC. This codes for CASSSKGRSGGPRETQYF.

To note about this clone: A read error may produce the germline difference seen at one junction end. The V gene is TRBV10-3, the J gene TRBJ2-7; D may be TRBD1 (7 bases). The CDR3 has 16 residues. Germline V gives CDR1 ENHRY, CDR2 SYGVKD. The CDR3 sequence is CAISEDGRGESARKDF. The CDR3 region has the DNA TGTGCCATCAGTGAGGATGGCAGGGGGGAATCGGCTCGCAAGGACTTC.

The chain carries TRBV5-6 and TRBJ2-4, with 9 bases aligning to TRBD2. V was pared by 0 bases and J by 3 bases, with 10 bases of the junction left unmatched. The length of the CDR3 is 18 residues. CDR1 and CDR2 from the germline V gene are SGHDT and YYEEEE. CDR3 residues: CASSLGLAGLYLKNIQYF. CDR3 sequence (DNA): TGTGCCAGCAGCTTGGGCCTAGCGGGGCTCTATCTCAAAAACATTCAGTACTTC.